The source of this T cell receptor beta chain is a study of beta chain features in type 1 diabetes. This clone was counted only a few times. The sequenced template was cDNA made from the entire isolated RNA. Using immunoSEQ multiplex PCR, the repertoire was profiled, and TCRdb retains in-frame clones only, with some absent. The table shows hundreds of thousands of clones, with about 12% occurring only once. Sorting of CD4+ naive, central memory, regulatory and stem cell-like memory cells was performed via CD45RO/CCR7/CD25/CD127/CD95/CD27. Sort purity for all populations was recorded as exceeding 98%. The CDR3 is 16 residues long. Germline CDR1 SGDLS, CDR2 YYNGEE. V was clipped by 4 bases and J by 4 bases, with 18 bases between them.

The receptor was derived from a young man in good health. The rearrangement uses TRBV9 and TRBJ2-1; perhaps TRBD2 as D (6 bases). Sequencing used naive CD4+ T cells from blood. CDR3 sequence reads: CASSSKGRGTYNEQFF. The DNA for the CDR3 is TGTGCCAGCAGCTCAAAAGGGCGGGGAACTTACAATGAGCAGTTCTTC.